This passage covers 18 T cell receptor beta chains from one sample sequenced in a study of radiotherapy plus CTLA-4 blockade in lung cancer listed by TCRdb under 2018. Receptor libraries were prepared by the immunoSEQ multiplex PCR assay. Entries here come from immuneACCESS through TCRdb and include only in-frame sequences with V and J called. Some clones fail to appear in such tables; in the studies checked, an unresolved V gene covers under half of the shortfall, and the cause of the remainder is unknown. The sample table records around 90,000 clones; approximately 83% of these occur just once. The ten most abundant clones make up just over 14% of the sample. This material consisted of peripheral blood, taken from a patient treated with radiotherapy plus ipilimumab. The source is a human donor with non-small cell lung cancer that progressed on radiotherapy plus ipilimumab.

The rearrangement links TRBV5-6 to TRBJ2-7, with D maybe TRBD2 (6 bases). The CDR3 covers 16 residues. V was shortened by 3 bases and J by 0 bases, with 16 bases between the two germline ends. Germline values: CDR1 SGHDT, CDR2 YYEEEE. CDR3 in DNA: TGTGCCAGCAGCTCCACCGAGCGGGCGGGCTCCTACGAGCAGTACTTC. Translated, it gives CASSSTERAGSYEQYF.

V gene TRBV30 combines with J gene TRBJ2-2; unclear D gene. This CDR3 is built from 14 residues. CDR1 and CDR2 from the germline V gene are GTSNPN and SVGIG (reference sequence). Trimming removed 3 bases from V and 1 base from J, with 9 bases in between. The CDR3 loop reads CAWRVTVNTGELFF. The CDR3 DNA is TGTGCCTGGAGGGTGACGGTGAACACCGGGGAGCTGTTTTTT.

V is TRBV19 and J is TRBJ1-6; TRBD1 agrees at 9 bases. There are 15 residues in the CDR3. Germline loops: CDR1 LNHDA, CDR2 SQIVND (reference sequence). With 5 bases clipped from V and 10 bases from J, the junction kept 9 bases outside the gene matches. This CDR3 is CASSPGQGNSSPLHF. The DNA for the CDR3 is TGTGCCAGTAGTCCCGGACAGGGGAATTCATCACCCCTCCACTTT.

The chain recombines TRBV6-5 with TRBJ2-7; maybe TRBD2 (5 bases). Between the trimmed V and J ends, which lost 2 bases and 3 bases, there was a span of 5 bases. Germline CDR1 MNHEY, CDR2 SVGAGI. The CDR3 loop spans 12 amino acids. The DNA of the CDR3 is TGTGCCAGCAGTTACCGGGGCTACGAGCAGTACTTC. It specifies CASSYRGYEQYF.

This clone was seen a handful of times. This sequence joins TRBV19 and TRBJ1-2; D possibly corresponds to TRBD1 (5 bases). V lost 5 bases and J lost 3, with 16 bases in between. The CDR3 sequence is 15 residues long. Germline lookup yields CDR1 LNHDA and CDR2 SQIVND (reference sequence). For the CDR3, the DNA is TGTGCCAGTAGTGCCGGGCGGGGCCAATACTATGGCTACACCTTC. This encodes CASSAGRGQYYGYTF. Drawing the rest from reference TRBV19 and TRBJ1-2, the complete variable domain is DGGITQSPKYLFRKEGQNVTLSCEQNLNHDAMYWYRQDPGQGLRLIYYSQIVNDFQKGDIAEGYSVSREKKESFPLTVTSAQKNPTAFYLCASSAGRGQYYGYTFGSGTRLTVV.

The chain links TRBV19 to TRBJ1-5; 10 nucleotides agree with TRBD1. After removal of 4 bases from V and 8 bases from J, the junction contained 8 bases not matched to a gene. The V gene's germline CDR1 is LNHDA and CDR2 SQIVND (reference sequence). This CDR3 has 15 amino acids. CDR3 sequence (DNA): TGTGCCAGTAGTAGCCGGGACAGGGGACGGGAGCCCCAGCATTTT. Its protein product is CASSSRDRGREPQHF.

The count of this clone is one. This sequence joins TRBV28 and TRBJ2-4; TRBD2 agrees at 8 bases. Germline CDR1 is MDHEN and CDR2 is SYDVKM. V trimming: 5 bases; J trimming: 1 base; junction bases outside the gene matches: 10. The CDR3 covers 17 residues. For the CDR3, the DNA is TGTGCCAGCAGTACACCCGGACTAGCCCCTGCCAAAAACATTCAGTACTTC. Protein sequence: CASSTPGLAPAKNIQYF.

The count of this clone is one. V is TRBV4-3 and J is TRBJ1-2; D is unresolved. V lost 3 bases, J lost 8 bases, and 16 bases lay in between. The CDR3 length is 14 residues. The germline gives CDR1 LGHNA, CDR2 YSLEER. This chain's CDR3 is CASSHPVRAGGYTF. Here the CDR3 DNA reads TGCGCCAGCAGCCATCCGGTAAGGGCAGGCGGCTACACCTTC.

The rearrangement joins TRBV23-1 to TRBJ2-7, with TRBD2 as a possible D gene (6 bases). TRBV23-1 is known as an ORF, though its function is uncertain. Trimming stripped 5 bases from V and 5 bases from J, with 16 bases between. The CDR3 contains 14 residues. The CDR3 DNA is TGCGCCAGCAGTTGGGGATTCTGGGGGGACGAGCAGTACTTC. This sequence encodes CASSWGFWGDEQYF.

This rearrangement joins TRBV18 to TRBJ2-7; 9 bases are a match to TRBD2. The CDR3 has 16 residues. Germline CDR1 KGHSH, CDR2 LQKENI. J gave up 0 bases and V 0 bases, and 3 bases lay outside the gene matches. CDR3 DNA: TGTGCCAGCTCACCACCACTAGCGGGTGGCTCCTACGAGCAGTACTTC. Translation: CASSPPLAGGSYEQYF. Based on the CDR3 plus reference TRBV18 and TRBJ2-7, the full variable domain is NAGVMQNPRHLVRRRGQEARLRCSPMKGHSHVYWYRQLPEEGLKFMVYLQKENIIDESGMPKERFSAEFPKEGPSILRIQQVVRGDSAAYFCASSPPLAGGSYEQYFGPGTRLTVT.

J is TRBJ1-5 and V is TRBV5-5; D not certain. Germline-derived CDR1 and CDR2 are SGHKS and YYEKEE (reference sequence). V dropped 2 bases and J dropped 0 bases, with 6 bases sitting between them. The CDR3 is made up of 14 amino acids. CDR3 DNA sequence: TGTGCCAGCAGCTTTATGGATAGCAATCAGCCCCAGCATTTT. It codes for CASSFMDSNQPQHF.

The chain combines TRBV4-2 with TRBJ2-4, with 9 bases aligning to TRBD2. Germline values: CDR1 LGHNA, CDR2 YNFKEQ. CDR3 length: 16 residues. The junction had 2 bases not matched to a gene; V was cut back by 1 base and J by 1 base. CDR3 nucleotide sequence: TGTGCCAGCAGCCAAGGCGGGGGGGCCGCCAAAAACATTCAGTACTTC. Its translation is CASSQGGGAAKNIQYF.

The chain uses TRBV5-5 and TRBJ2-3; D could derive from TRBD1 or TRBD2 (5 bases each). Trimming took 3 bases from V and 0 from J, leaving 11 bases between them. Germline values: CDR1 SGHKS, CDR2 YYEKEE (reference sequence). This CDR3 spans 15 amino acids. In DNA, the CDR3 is TGTGCCAGCAGCTGGGGGACGGCGAGCACAGATACGCAGTATTTT. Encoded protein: CASSWGTASTDTQYF.

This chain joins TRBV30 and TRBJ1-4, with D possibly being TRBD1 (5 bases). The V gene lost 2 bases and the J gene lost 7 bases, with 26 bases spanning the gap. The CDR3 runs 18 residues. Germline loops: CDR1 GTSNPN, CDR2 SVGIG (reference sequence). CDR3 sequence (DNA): TGTGCCTGGAGTTGGGCGGGGGGAGTGGACCGAAGGGGTGAAAAACTGTTTTTT. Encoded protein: CAWSWAGGVDRRGEKLFF. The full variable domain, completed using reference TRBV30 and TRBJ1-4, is SQTIHQWPATLVQPVGSPLSLECTVEGTSNPNLYWYRQAAGRGLQLLFYSVGIGQISSEVPQNLSASRPQDRQFILSSKKLLLSDSGFYLCAWSWAGGVDRRGEKLFFGSGTQLSVL.

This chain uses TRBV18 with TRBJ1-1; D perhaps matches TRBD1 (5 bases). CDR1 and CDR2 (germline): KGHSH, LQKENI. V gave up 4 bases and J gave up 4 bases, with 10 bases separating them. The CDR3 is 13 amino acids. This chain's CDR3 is CASSHGGGTEAFF. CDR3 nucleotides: TGTGCCAGCTCACATGGGGGGGGCACTGAAGCTTTCTTT. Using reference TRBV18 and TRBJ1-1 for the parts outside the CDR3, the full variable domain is NAGVMQNPRHLVRRRGQEARLRCSPMKGHSHVYWYRQLPEEGLKFMVYLQKENIIDESGMPKERFSAEFPKEGPSILRIQQVVRGDSAAYFCASSHGGGTEAFFGQGTRLTVV.

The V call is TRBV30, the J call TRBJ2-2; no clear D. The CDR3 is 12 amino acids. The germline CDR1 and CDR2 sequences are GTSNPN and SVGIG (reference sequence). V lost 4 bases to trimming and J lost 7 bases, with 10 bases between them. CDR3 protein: CAWNFGVGELFF. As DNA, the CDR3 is TGTGCCTGGAATTTCGGAGTCGGGGAGCTGTTTTTT.

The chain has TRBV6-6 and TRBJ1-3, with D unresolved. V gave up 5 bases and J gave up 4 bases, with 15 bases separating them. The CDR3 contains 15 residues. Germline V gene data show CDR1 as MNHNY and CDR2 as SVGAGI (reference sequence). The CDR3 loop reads CASSRSRPRGNTIYF. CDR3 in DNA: TGTGCCAGCAGTCGCTCGAGGCCTCGAGGAAACACCATATATTTT.

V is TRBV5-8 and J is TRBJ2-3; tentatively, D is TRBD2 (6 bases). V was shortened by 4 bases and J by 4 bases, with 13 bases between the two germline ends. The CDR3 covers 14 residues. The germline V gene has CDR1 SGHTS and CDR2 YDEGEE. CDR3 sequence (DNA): TGTGCCAGCAGCCCCAGACTAGATGCAGATACGCAGTATTTT. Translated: CASSPRLDADTQYF.